This is a list of T cell receptor beta chains from one sample in a study of blood T cell repertoires in COVID-19. The protocol was immunoSEQ multiplex PCR, while the TCRdb copy is restricted to in-frame clones and leaves out a portion. The sample includes about 130,000 clones, about 86% of them seen just once. Sequenced input: PBMCs or T cells enriched from blood (not recorded which). The receptors shown here come from a man between 45 and 60 years old who had recovered from COVID-19. Each CDR3 is given with its conserved first and last residue. The D gene is left open where the match is weak. Some rows mark clone size as missing; the rest say once, few, many or name a class of expanded clone.

clone size: once
J gene: TRBJ1-2
V gene: TRBV18
D gene: -
CDR3 DNA: TGTGCCAGCTCACCAAACAGGGACGACTATGGCTACACCTTC
CDR3 protein: CASSPNRDDYGYTF

clone size: -
J gene: TRBJ2-3
V gene: TRBV11-3
D gene: TRBD1
CDR3 DNA: TGTGCCAGCAGCCCCGGGGACAGTACAGATACGCAGTATTTT
CDR3 protein: CASSPGDSTDTQYF

clone size: -
J gene: TRBJ2-7
V gene: TRBV7-8
D gene: -
CDR3 DNA: TGTGCCAGCAGCTTAGACCGGACAGCCTACGAGCAGTACTTC
CDR3 protein: CASSLDRTAYEQYF

clone size: -
J gene: TRBJ1-2
V gene: TRBV29-1
D gene: TRBD1
CDR3 DNA: TGCAGCGTTGGGACAGGGCATGGCTACACCTTC
CDR3 protein: CSVGTGHGYTF

clone size: -
J gene: TRBJ1-1
V gene: TRBV30
D gene: TRBD1
CDR3 DNA: TGTGCCTGGAGCTTAACCGGGACAGGGGGCACTGAAGCTTTCTTT
CDR3 protein: CAWSLTGTGGTEAFF

clone size: -
J gene: TRBJ2-2
V gene: TRBV20-1
D gene: -
CDR3 DNA: TGCAGTGCTAGTATAGGGGGGGCAAACACCGGGGAGCTGTTTTTT
CDR3 protein: CSASIGGANTGELFF

clone size: -
J gene: TRBJ2-7
V gene: TRBV19
D gene: -
CDR3 DNA: TGTGCCAGTAGCCAATACAGGGACGAGCAGTACTTC
CDR3 protein: CASSQYRDEQYF

clone size: -
J gene: TRBJ1-5
V gene: TRBV30
D gene: TRBD1
CDR3 DNA: TGTGCCTGGAGTGTTTCGCAAGGGGGCTATCAGCCCCAGCATTTT
CDR3 protein: CAWSVSQGGYQPQHF

clone size: once
J gene: TRBJ1-1
V gene: TRBV5-1
D gene: TRBD1
CDR3 DNA: TGCGCCAGCAGCGGAGGACAGGGAATGAACACTGAAGCTTTCTTT
CDR3 protein: CASSGGQGMNTEAFF

clone size: -
J gene: TRBJ1-1
V gene: TRBV5-6
D gene: -
CDR3 DNA: TGTGCCAGCAGCGTACACCCCTCTCGGCTGAGGTTT
CDR3 protein: CASSVHPSRLRF

clone size: -
J gene: TRBJ1-2
V gene: TRBV5-1
D gene: TRBD1
CDR3 DNA: TGCGCCAGCAGCTCGTATTCTCCGGGACAGGATAACTATGGCTACACCTTC
CDR3 protein: CASSSYSPGQDNYGYTF

clone size: -
J gene: TRBJ2-7
V gene: TRBV10-1
D gene: TRBD1
CDR3 DNA: TGCGCCAGCAGTGCTGGGACAGGGTCGGGTCCCTACGAGCAGTACTTC
CDR3 protein: CASSAGTGSGPYEQYF

clone size: -
J gene: TRBJ1-5
V gene: TRBV3-1/TRBV3-2
D gene: -
CDR3 DNA: TGTGCCAGCAGCCAAGGGGTAGGGACAACCCAGCATTTT
CDR3 protein: CASSQGVGTTQHF

clone size: -
J gene: TRBJ2-5
V gene: TRBV5-1
D gene: -
CDR3 DNA: TGCGCCAGCAGCGTACGGGGGGCCCAAGAGACCCAGTACTTC
CDR3 protein: CASSVRGAQETQYF

clone size: -
J gene: TRBJ1-3
V gene: TRBV2
D gene: -
CDR3 DNA: TGTGCCAGCAGACAGGACTCTGGAAACACCATATATTTT
CDR3 protein: CASRQDSGNTIYF

clone size: -
J gene: TRBJ1-1
V gene: TRBV27
D gene: -
CDR3 DNA: TGTGCCAGCAGTTCGGTGAACACTGAAGCTTTCTTT
CDR3 protein: CASSSVNTEAFF

clone size: -
J gene: TRBJ1-2
V gene: TRBV4-2
D gene: TRBD1
CDR3 DNA: TGTGCCAGCAGCCAAGGGGGACAGTACACTAACTATGGCTACACCTTC
CDR3 protein: CASSQGGQYTNYGYTF

clone size: -
J gene: TRBJ1-2
V gene: TRBV29-1
D gene: TRBD1
CDR3 DNA: TGCAGCGCAGAACAGGGGGAGCCTCTTCCATACACCTTC
CDR3 protein: CSAEQGEPLPYTF

clone size: -
J gene: TRBJ2-2
V gene: TRBV12-3/TRBV12-4
D gene: -
CDR3 DNA: TGTGCCAGCAGATACACAGGGTCCGGGGAGCTGTTTTTT
CDR3 protein: CASRYTGSGELFF

clone size: -
J gene: TRBJ1-1
V gene: TRBV29-1
D gene: TRBD1
CDR3 DNA: TGCAGCGTCGACAGGGGGCGGAGTGAAGCTTTCTTT
CDR3 protein: CSVDRGRSEAFF

clone size: few
J gene: TRBJ2-7
V gene: TRBV25-1
D gene: TRBD1
CDR3 DNA: TGTGCCAGCACTACATGGGACAGCTACGAGCAGTACTTC
CDR3 protein: CASTTWDSYEQYF

clone size: -
J gene: TRBJ2-7
V gene: TRBV29-1
D gene: TRBD1
CDR3 DNA: TGCAGCGCCCAGCCGGGACAGGGCGCCGAGCAGTACTTC
CDR3 protein: CSAQPGQGAEQYF

clone size: once
J gene: TRBJ1-2
V gene: TRBV10-3
D gene: TRBD1
CDR3 DNA: TGTGCCATCAGGCCAGGGACAGGGGACGCCTATGGCTACACCTTC
CDR3 protein: CAIRPGTGDAYGYTF

clone size: -
J gene: TRBJ2-3
V gene: TRBV19
D gene: TRBD2
CDR3 DNA: TGTGCCAGTAGCGCGGGGGTCCCAGATACGCAGTATTTT
CDR3 protein: CASSAGVPDTQYF

clone size: -
J gene: TRBJ1-1
V gene: TRBV10-3
D gene: -
CDR3 DNA: TGTGCCACTCAGCCAAGAGGACAGCTGAACACTGAAGCTTTCTTT
CDR3 protein: CATQPRGQLNTEAFF

clone size: -
J gene: TRBJ2-2
V gene: TRBV19
D gene: -
CDR3 DNA: TGTGCCAGTCTACAGGGAACGAACACCGGGGAGCTGTTTTTT
CDR3 protein: CASLQGTNTGELFF

clone size: -
J gene: TRBJ1-1
V gene: TRBV7-2
D gene: -
CDR3 DNA: TGTGCCAGCAGCCCTAGAGCCGAAACAGGGTGGGGTGGGAACACTGAAGCTTTCTTT
CDR3 protein: CASSPRAETGWGGNTEAFF

clone size: -
J gene: TRBJ2-2
V gene: TRBV5-1
D gene: -
CDR3 DNA: TGCGCCAGCAGCTTGGCCGTGGACAGCATCGGGGAGCTGTTTTTT
CDR3 protein: CASSLAVDSIGELFF

clone size: -
J gene: TRBJ1-4
V gene: TRBV5-4
D gene: -
CDR3 DNA: TGTGCCAGCAGCTTGGGGGGGGTCCGTGAAAAACTGTTTTTT
CDR3 protein: CASSLGGVREKLFF

clone size: once
J gene: TRBJ1-2
V gene: TRBV4-3
D gene: TRBD1
CDR3 DNA: TGCGCCAGCAGCCAAGTGTTTCCCGGGACAGGGTATGGCTACACCTTC
CDR3 protein: CASSQVFPGTGYGYTF

clone size: -
J gene: TRBJ1-2
V gene: TRBV18
D gene: -
CDR3 DNA: TGTGCCAGCTCACCTAGGCAACAGGCGTCTAACTATGGCTACACCTTC
CDR3 protein: CASSPRQQASNYGYTF

clone size: -
J gene: TRBJ2-7
V gene: TRBV15
D gene: -
CDR3 DNA: TGTGCCACCAGCAGAGGGGCAGGGGCAGGCTACGAGCAGTACTTC
CDR3 protein: CATSRGAGAGYEQYF

clone size: once
J gene: TRBJ2-7
V gene: TRBV24-1
D gene: TRBD1
CDR3 DNA: TGTGCCACCAGTGATTCGGACAGGCACTCCTACGAGCAGTACTTC
CDR3 protein: CATSDSDRHSYEQYF

clone size: -
J gene: TRBJ2-1
V gene: TRBV7-2
D gene: TRBD2
CDR3 DNA: TGTGCCAGCAGCTTCGCCCATACTAGCGGGGGGGCCCCGTTCTTC
CDR3 protein: CASSFAHTSGGAPFF

clone size: once
J gene: TRBJ1-1
V gene: TRBV7-3
D gene: -
CDR3 DNA: TGTGCCAGCAGCTTCGGGGGTGAGGGGAACACTGAAGCTTTCTTT
CDR3 protein: CASSFGGEGNTEAFF

clone size: -
J gene: TRBJ2-3
V gene: TRBV25-1
D gene: TRBD1
CDR3 DNA: TGTGCCAGCAGTGAATGGGACAGGGGGCGCACAGATACGCAGTATTTT
CDR3 protein: CASSEWDRGRTDTQYF

clone size: once
J gene: TRBJ2-5
V gene: TRBV6-4
D gene: -
CDR3 DNA: TGTGCCAGCAGCTCCACGGGGGGCGCTGAAGAGACCCAGTACTTC
CDR3 protein: CASSSTGGAEETQYF

clone size: -
J gene: TRBJ1-1
V gene: TRBV9
D gene: -
CDR3 DNA: TGTGCCAGCAGCCCTTCGGGGGGCACTGAAGCTTTCTTT
CDR3 protein: CASSPSGGTEAFF

clone size: -
J gene: TRBJ2-5
V gene: TRBV6-2/TRBV6-3
D gene: TRBD2
CDR3 DNA: TGTGCCAGCAGTTACGGCTCTAGCGGGACAAAAGAGACCCAGTACTTC
CDR3 protein: CASSYGSSGTKETQYF

clone size: -
J gene: TRBJ2-3
V gene: TRBV7-9
D gene: TRBD1
CDR3 DNA: TGTGCCAGCAGCCCAATGGGACAGGGAGATACGCAGTATTTT
CDR3 protein: CASSPMGQGDTQYF

clone size: few
J gene: TRBJ1-2
V gene: TRBV7-2
D gene: TRBD1
CDR3 DNA: TGTGCCAGCAGCTTAGTAACAGGGGGAGCTAATGGCTACACCTTC
CDR3 protein: CASSLVTGGANGYTF

clone size: -
J gene: TRBJ2-7
V gene: TRBV10-3
D gene: TRBD1
CDR3 DNA: TGTGCCATCAGTCCGGGACAGATTGGTTACGAGCAGTACTTC
CDR3 protein: CAISPGQIGYEQYF

clone size: -
J gene: TRBJ1-1
V gene: TRBV7-2
D gene: -
CDR3 DNA: TGTGCCAGCAGCAGAAACGGTAACACTGAAGCTTTCTTT
CDR3 protein: CASSRNGNTEAFF

clone size: few
J gene: TRBJ2-5
V gene: TRBV5-4
D gene: TRBD1
CDR3 DNA: TGTGCCAGCAGCCGGGACAGGGCCGAAGAGACCCAGTACTTC
CDR3 protein: CASSRDRAEETQYF

clone size: -
J gene: TRBJ1-2
V gene: TRBV10-1
D gene: -
CDR3 DNA: TGCGCCAGCAGCCCACCGGGACTGGGAACTTTGGGCTACACCTTC
CDR3 protein: CASSPPGLGTLGYTF

clone size: -
J gene: TRBJ1-1
V gene: TRBV19
D gene: TRBD1
CDR3 DNA: TGTGCCAGTAGTATACGGGGACAGGGAGGAACTGAAGCTTTCTTT
CDR3 protein: CASSIRGQGGTEAFF

clone size: -
J gene: TRBJ1-1
V gene: TRBV2
D gene: -
CDR3 DNA: TGTGCCAGCAACGGGGATTTGAACACTGAAGCTTTCTTT
CDR3 protein: CASNGDLNTEAFF

clone size: -
J gene: TRBJ2-7
V gene: TRBV20-1
D gene: -
CDR3 DNA: TGCAGTGCTAGTCCTATCTCCTACGAGCAGTACTTC
CDR3 protein: CSASPISYEQYF

clone size: -
J gene: TRBJ2-7
V gene: TRBV20-1
D gene: -
CDR3 DNA: TGCAGTGCTACTGATGCGACTGCCCCCTACGAGCAGTACTTC
CDR3 protein: CSATDATAPYEQYF

clone size: once
J gene: TRBJ1-1
V gene: TRBV19
D gene: -
CDR3 DNA: TGTGCCAGTAGTATATATACGAGCGCGGGGAACACTGAAGCTTTCTTT
CDR3 protein: CASSIYTSAGNTEAFF

clone size: -
J gene: TRBJ2-3
V gene: TRBV30
D gene: TRBD2
CDR3 DNA: TGTGCCTGGAGTGAAGCGGGGGCCATCACAGATACGCAGTATTTT
CDR3 protein: CAWSEAGAITDTQYF

clone size: -
J gene: TRBJ1-4
V gene: TRBV6-1
D gene: -
CDR3 DNA: TGTGCCAGCAGTGAAAACCCCTCCGGGGTACGAAATGAAAAACTGTTTTTT
CDR3 protein: CASSENPSGVRNEKLFF

clone size: -
J gene: TRBJ2-1
V gene: TRBV2
D gene: -
CDR3 DNA: TGTGCCAGCGCCCTGAGGGGGGGTGGGAATGAGCAGTTCTTC
CDR3 protein: CASALRGGGNEQFF

clone size: -
J gene: TRBJ1-2
V gene: TRBV2
D gene: -
CDR3 DNA: TGTGCCAGCAGTGAATTTCGGGAGAGCTATGGCTACACCTTC
CDR3 protein: CASSEFRESYGYTF

clone size: -
J gene: TRBJ2-7
V gene: TRBV9
D gene: -
CDR3 DNA: TGTGCCAGCAGCATAGGAGGGAACTACGAGCAGTACTTC
CDR3 protein: CASSIGGNYEQYF

clone size: -
J gene: TRBJ1-2
V gene: TRBV12-3/TRBV12-4
D gene: -
CDR3 DNA: TGTGCCAGCAGCCCGGACGGGGGCTATGGCTACACCTTC
CDR3 protein: CASSPDGGYGYTF

clone size: -
J gene: TRBJ1-1
V gene: TRBV18
D gene: -
CDR3 DNA: TGTGCCAGCTCACCATTGTTCGGGGGGGCCGCATACACTGAAGCTTTCTTT
CDR3 protein: CASSPLFGGAAYTEAFF

clone size: few
J gene: TRBJ1-4
V gene: TRBV29-1
D gene: -
CDR3 DNA: TGCAGCGTTTTACGCCAAGAGGATGAAAAACTGTTTTTT
CDR3 protein: CSVLRQEDEKLFF

clone size: few
J gene: TRBJ2-1
V gene: TRBV11-2
D gene: -
CDR3 DNA: TGTGCCAGCAGCTTCCAGCCTACAGGCGACCAACAGTTCTTC
CDR3 protein: CASSFQPTGDQQFF